The 5 T cell receptor beta chains in this list originate from one sample, sequenced in a study of cytomegalovirus exposure and HLA in healthy donors. Use of 60 Vbeta and 13 Jbeta primers characterized the PCR. Method: immunoSEQ multiplex PCR; TCRdb's copy keeps in-frame clones and lacks some. The table records approximately 140,000 clones, 80% of them present only once. The sequenced sample was PBMCs. The receptors shown here come from a woman aged 40 to 49 in good health and CMV-seronegative.

V and J are TRBV4-3 and TRBJ1-2, with D maybe TRBD1 (6 bases). The CDR3 covers 14 residues. Germline loops: CDR1 LGHNA, CDR2 YSLEER. V was clipped by 1 base and J by 4 bases, with 10 bases between them. In DNA form, the CDR3 reads TGCGCCAGCAGCCAAGTGGGGGGGCCCTATGGCTACACCTTC. Translated: CASSQVGGPYGYTF.

The rearrangement joins TRBV7-9 to TRBJ1-4, with 9 positions matching TRBD1. CDR3 size: 15 residues. Germline CDR1 and CDR2: SEHNR and FQNEAQ (reference sequence). Trimming at V came to 3 bases and at J to 7 bases, leaving 6 bases not matched to a gene. CDR3 nucleotide sequence: TGTGCCAGCAGCTTCCCCGGGACAGGGAGTGAAAAACTGTTTTTT. It translates to CASSFPGTGSEKLFF.

This rearrangement joins TRBV7-2 to TRBJ2-7, with D hard to call. V dropped 4 bases and J dropped 2 bases, with 12 bases sitting between them. CDR1 and CDR2 (germline): SGHTA, FQGNSA. This CDR3 is built from 14 residues. CDR3: CASSSRVGTYEQYF. CDR3 in DNA: TGTGCCAGCAGCTCCCGAGTCGGTACCTACGAGCAGTACTTC.

V usage is TRBV18 and J usage is TRBJ1-4, with a tentative D call TRBD1 (6 bases). The CDR3 contains 18 residues. From germline, CDR1 is KGHSH and CDR2 LQKENI. V was clipped by 0 bases and J by 0 bases, with 14 bases between them. This CDR3 is CASSPPGQPIATNEKLFF. In DNA, the CDR3 is TGTGCCAGCTCACCACCCGGACAGCCTATTGCAACTAATGAAAAACTGTTTTTT.

The chain couples TRBV7-9 to TRBJ2-7; TRBD1 aligns across 11 bases. CDR3 size: 17 residues. Germline values: CDR1 SEHNR, CDR2 FQNEAQ (reference sequence). The J segment lost 3 bases and the V segment lost 4 bases, leaving 11 bases of the junction unmatched. The DNA for the CDR3 is TGTGCCAGCAGCTCAAGAGAACCCGGGACAGGGGGCTACGAGCAGTACTTC. This encodes CASSSREPGTGGYEQYF.